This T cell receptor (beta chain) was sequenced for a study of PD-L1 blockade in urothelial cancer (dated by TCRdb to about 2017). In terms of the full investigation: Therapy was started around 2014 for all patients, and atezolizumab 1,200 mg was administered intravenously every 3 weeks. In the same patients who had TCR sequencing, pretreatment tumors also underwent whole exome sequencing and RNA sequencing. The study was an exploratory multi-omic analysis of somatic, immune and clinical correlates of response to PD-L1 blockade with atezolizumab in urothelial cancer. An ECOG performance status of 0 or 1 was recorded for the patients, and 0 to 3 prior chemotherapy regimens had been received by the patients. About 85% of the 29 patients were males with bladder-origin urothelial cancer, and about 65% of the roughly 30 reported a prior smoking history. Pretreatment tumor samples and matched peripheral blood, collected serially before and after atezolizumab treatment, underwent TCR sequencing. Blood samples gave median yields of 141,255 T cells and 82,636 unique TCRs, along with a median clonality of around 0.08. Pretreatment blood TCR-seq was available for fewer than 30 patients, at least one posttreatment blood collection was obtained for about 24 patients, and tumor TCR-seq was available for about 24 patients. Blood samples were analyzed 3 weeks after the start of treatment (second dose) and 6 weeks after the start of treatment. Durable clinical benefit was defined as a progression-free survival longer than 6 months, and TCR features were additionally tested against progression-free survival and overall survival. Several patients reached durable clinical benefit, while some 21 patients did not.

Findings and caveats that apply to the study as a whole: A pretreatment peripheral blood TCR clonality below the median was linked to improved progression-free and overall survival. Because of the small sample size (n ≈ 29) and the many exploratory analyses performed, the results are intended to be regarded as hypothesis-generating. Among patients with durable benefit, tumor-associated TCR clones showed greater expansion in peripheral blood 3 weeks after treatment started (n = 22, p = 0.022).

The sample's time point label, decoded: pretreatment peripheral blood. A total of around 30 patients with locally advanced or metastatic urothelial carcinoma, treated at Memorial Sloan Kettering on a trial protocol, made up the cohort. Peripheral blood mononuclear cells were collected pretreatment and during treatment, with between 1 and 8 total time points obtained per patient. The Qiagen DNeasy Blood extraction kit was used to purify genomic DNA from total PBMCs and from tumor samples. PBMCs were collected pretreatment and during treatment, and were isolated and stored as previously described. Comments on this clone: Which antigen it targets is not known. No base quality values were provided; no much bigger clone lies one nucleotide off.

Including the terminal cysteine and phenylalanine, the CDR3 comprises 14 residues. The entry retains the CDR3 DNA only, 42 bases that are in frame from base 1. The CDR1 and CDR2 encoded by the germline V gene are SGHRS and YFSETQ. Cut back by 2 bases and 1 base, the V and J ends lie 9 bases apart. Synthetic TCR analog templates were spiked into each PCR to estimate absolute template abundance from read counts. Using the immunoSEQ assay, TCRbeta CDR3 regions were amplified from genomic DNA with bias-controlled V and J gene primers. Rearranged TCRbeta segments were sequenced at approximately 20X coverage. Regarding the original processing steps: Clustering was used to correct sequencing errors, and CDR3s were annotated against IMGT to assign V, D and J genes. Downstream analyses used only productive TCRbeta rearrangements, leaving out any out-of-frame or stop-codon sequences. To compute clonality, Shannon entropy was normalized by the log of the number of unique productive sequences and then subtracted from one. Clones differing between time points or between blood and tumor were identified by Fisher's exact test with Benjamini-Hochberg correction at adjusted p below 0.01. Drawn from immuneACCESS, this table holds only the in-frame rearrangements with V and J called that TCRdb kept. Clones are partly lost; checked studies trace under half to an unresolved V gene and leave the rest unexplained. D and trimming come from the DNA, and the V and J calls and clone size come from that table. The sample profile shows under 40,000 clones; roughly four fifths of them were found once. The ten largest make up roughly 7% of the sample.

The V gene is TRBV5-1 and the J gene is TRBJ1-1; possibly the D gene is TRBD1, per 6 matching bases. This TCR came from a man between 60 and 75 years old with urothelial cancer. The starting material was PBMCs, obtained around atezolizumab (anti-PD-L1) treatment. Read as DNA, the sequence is TGCGCCAGCAGCTTAGTAGGGGGGAACACTGAAGCTTTCTTT. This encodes CASSLVGGNTEAFF. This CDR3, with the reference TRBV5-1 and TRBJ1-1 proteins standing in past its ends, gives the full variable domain KAGVTQTPRYLIKTRGQQVTLSCSPISGHRSVSWYQQTPGQGLQFLFEYFSETQRNKGNFPGRFSGRQFSNSRSEMNVSTLELGDSALYLCASSLVGGNTEAFFGQGTRLTVV.